This T cell receptor (beta chain) is from a study of blood T cells in healthy people across ages. Study results and caveats: In the absence of known donor CMV status, changes in expanded clonotypes were possibly confounded. Unsorted PBMC material precluded a definitive naive versus antigen-experienced comparison.

The CDR3 totals 14 residues. Trimming stripped 2 bases from V and 4 bases from J, with 12 bases between. CDR1 and CDR2 (germline): ENHRY, SYGVKD. This clonotype was observed a handful of times. The antigen is undetermined. Healthy Caucasian individuals from Russia aged about 6 to 90 served as donors. PBMCs numbering at least 6 million were isolated per sample. Through a sample-barcoded 5' primer and a J-beta primer mix, a second PCR was run for roughly 7 to 12 cycles. TCRdb re-analysed the 5' RACE reads in MiXCR, keeping a single row per CDR3 protein. The sample consists of roughly 680,000 distinct CDR3 sequences, over 45% of them appearing once.

V and J are TRBV10-3 and TRBJ2-7; possibly TRBD2 for D (5 bases). The receptor comes from a woman between 55 and 75 years old in good health. Input material: blood. The DNA for the CDR3 is TGTGCCATCAGTGAGGGCGGACTGAAATACGAGCAGTACTTC. It yields the protein CAISEGGLKYEQYF.